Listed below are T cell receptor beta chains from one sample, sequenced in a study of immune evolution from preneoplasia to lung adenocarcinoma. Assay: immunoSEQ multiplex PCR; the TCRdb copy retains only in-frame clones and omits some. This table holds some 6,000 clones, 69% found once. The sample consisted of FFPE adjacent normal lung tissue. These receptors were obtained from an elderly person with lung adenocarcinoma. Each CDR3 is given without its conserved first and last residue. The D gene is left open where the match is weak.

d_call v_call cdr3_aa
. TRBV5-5 ASSSGGGGGYT
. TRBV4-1 ASSQERTVNSPLH
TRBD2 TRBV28 ASSYPSWSGERGEQY
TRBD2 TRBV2 ASRPLAGLDTQY
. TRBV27 ASRPRPVGDNSPLH
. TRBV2 ASTSQGWTEAF
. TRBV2 ASSEGETQY
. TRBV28 ASKVGGFQARLNYEQY
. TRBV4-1 ASSQDIFPGGVSH
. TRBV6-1 ASNPGTSYEQY
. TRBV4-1 ASSTRQGGGYEQY
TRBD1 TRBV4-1 ASSQEEDRDNEQF
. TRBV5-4 ASSLSPGSYEQY
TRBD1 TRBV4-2 ASSPNRGLRNTEAF
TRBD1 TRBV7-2 ASTMGQPGSGNTIY
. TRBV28 ASSEGGIYEKLF
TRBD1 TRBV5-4 ASSVGQWGEQF
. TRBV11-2 ASSLGQGGETQY
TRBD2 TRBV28 ASRPASGGSEEQY
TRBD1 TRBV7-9 ASSLAGQGYEQY
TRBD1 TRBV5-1 ASSSDRGNTEAF
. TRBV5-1 ASSPVERAGWTEAF
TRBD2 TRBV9 ASSVGTSGVTDTQY
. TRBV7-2 ASSPLFSSGNTIY
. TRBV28 ASSLDRSGANVLT
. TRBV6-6 ASTWADTQY
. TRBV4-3 ASSLSRGIGEAF
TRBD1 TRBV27 ASSYGQGGGETQY
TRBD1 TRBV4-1 ASSQDPGGTYNEQF
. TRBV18 ASSWGSYEQY
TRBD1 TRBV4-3 ASSVYLGQLFYGYT
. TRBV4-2 ASSQDGIPGYGYT
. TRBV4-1 ASSQGLAKNIQY
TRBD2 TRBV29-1 SVEARWTSGLDTQY
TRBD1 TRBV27 ASSPTGTGEGYT
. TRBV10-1 ATLRTPGEEQY
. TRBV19 ASSPRGGHTEAF
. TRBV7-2 ASSGQDYEQY
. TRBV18 ASSREGAPNTGELF
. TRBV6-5 ASRGGGRNEKLF
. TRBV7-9 ASSQVGPGAGELF
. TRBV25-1 ASSEPRGDNSPLH
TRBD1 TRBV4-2 ASSQVTGGVYNEQF
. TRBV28 ASSTIMSGGPQH
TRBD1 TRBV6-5 ASSYSGTGGSAEAF
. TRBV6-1 ASSEPGLDEQF
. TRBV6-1 ASRDSGANVLT
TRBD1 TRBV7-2 ASSTYGQWDRGNYGYT
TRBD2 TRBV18 ASSPLAGQAQY
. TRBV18 ASSPTSSYNSPLH
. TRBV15 ATRGGQDQETQY
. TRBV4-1 ASSQDTSPPWEQY
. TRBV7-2 ASSRTGSSSGNEQF
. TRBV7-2 ASSPRNTGELF